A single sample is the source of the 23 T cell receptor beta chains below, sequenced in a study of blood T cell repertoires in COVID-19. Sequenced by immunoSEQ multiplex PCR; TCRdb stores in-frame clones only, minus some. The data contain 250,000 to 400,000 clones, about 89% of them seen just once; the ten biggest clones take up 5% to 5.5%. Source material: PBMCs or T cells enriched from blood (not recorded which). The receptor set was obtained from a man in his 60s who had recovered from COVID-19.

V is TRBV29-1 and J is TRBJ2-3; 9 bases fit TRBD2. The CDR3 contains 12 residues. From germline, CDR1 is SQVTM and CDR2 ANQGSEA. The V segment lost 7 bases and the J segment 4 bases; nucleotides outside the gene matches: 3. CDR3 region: CSEERGADTQYF. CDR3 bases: TGCAGCGAAGAGCGGGGGGCAGATACGCAGTATTTT.

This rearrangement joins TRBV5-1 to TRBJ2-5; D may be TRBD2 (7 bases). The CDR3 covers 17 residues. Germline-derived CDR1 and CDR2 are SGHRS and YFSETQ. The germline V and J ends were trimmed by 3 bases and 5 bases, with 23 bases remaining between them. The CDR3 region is CASSWRSASGGGETQYF. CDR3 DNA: TGCGCCAGCAGCTGGAGGTCGGCTAGCGGAGGGGGGGAGACCCAGTACTTC.

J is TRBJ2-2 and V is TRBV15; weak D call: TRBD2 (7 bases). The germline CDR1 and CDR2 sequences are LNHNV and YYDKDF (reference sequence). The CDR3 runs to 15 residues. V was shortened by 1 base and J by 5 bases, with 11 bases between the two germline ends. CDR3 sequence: CATSRVGGQTGELFF. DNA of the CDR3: TGTGCCACCAGCAGAGTGGGGGGGCAAACCGGGGAGCTGTTTTTT.

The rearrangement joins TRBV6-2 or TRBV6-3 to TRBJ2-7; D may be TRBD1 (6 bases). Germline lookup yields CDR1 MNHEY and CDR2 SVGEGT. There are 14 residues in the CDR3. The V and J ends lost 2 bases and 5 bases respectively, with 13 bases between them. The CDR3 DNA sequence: TGTGCCAGCAGTTACCAGGGGTCAAAACACGAGCAGTACTTC. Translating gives CASSYQGSKHEQYF.

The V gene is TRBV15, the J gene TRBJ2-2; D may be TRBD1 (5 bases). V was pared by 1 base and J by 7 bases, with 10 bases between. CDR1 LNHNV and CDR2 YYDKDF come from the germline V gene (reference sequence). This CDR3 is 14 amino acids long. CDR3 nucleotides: TGTGCCACCAGCAGAGGAGTGGGGCTCGGGGAGCTGTTTTTT. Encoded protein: CATSRGVGLGELFF.

The CDR3 here is CASSYQTATADTQYF. Written as DNA, the CDR3 is TGTGCCAGCAGTTACCAGACAGCTACCGCTGATACGCAGTATTTT. The chain is built from TRBV6-5 and TRBJ2-3; TRBD1 might be the D (5 bases). V lost 2 bases and J lost 6, with 15 bases in between. CDR3 size: 15 residues. Per germline, CDR1 MNHEY and CDR2 SVGAGI.

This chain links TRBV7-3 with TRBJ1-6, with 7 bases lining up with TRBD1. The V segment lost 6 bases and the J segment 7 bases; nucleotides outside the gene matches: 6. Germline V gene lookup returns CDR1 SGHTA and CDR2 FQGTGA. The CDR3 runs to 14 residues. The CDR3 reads CASSRRGGNSPLHF. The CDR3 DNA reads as TGTGCCAGCAGTCGTCGAGGGGGCAATTCACCCCTCCACTTT.

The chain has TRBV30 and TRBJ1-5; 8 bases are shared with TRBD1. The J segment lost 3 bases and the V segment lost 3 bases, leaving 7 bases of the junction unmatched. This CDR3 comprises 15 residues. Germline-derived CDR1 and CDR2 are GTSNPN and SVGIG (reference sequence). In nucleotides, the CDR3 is TGTGCCTGGAGCGGAAGGACAGGGTACAATCAGCCCCAGCATTTT. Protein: CAWSGRTGYNQPQHF.

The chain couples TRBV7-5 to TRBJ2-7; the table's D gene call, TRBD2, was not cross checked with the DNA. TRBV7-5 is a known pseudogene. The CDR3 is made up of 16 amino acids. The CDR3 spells CVRSLGWWTRTYEQYF. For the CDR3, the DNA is TGTGTCAGAAGCTTAGGGTGGTGGACTAGAACCTACGAGCAGTACTTC.

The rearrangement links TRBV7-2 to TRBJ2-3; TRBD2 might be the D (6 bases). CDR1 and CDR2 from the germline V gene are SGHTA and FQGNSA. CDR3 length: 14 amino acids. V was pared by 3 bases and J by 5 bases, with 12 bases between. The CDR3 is CASSFGSGGDTQYF. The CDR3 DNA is TGTGCCAGCAGCTTCGGTAGCGGAGGAGATACGCAGTATTTT.

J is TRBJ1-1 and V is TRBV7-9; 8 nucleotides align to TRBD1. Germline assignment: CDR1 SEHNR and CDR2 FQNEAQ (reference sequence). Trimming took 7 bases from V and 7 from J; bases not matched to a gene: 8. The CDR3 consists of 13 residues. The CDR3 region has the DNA TGTGCCAGCACCCAGGGGGCGCTTAATGAAGCTTTCTTT. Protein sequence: CASTQGALNEAFF.

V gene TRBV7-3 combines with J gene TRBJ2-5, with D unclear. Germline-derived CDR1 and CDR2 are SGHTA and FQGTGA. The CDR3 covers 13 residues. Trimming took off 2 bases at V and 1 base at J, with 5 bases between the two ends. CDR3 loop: CASSLSSQETQYF. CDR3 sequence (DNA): TGTGCCAGCAGCTTATCCAGCCAAGAGACCCAGTACTTC.

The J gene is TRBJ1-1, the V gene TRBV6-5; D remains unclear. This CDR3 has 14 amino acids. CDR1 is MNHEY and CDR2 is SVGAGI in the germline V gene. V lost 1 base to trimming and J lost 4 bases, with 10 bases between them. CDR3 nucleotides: TGTGCCAGCAGTTACTTAGTCCCGGGCACTGAAGCTTTCTTT. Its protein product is CASSYLVPGTEAFF.

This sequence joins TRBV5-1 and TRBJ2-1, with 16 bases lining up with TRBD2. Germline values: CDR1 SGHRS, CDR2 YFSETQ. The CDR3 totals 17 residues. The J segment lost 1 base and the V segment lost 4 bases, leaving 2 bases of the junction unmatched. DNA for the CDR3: TGCGCCAGCAGCCGGGGACTAGCGGGAGGGTCCTACAATGAGCAGTTCTTC. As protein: CASSRGLAGGSYNEQFF.

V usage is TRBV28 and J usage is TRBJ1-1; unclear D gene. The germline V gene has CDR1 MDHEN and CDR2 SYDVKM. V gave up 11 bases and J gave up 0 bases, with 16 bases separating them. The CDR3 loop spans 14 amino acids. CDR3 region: CAGRRNTMNTEAFF. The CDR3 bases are TGTGCCGGGCGTAGGAATACCATGAACACTGAAGCTTTCTTT. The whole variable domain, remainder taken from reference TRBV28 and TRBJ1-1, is DVKVTQSSRYLVKRTGEKVFLECVQDMDHENMFWYRQDPGLGLRLIYFSYDVKMKEKGDIPEGYSVSREKKERFSLILESASTNQTSMYLCAGRRNTMNTEAFFGQGTRLTVV.

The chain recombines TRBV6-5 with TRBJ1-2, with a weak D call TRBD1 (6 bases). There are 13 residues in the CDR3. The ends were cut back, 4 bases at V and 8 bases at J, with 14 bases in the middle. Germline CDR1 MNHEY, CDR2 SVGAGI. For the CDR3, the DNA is TGTGCCAGCAGTTCACAGGGATCGGGGGGCTACACCTTC. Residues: CASSSQGSGGYTF.

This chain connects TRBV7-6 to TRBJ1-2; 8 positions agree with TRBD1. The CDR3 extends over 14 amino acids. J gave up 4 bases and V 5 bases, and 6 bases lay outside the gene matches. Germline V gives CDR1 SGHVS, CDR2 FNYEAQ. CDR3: CASSPGQGGYGYTF. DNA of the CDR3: TGTGCCAGCAGCCCTGGACAGGGCGGCTATGGCTACACCTTC.

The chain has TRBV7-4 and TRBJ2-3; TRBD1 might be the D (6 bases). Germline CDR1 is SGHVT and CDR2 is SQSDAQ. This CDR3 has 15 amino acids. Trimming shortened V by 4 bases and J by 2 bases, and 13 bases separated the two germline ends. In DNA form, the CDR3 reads TGTGCCAGCAGCTCCCGACAGGAAGTCACAGATACGCAGTATTTT. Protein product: CASSSRQEVTDTQYF. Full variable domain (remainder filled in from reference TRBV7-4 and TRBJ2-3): GAGVSQSPRYKVAKRGRDVALRCDSISGHVTLYWYRQTLGQGSEVLTYSQSDAQRDKSGRPSGRFSAERPERSVSTLKIQRTEQGDSAVYLCASSSRQEVTDTQYFGPGTRLTVL.

DNA of the CDR3: TGCGCCAGCAGCCCCGGGAGTCGGAATGAGCAGTTCTTC. Its protein product is CASSPGSRNEQFF. The chain recombines TRBV5-1 with TRBJ2-1; a weak D match, TRBD2 (6 bases). Trimming took off 4 bases at V and 7 bases at J, with 12 bases between the two ends. This CDR3 contains 13 residues. The germline CDR1 and CDR2 sequences are SGHRS and YFSETQ.

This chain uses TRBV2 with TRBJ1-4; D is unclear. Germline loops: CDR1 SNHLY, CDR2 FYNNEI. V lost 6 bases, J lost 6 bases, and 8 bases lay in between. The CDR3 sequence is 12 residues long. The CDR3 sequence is CASSAAYEKLFF. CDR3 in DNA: TGTGCCAGCAGCGCGGCCTATGAAAAACTGTTTTTT.

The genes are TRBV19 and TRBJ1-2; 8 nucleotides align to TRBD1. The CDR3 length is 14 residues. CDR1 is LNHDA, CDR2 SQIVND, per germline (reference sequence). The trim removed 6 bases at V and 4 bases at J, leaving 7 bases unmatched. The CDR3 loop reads CASSARGQGYGYTF. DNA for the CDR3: TGTGCCAGTAGCGCCAGGGGGCAAGGCTATGGCTACACCTTC.

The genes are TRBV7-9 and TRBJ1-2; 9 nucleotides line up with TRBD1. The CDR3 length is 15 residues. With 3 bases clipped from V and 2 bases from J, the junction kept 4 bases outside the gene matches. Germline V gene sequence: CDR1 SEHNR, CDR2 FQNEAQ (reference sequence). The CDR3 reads CASSFRDRENYGYTF. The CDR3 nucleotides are TGTGCCAGCAGCTTTAGGGACAGGGAGAACTATGGCTACACCTTC.

The chain's CDR3 is CASRSAGTGTYEQYF. CDR3 coding DNA: TGTGCCAGCAGAAGTGCCGGGACAGGGACCTACGAGCAGTACTTC. The V call is TRBV6-5, the J call TRBJ2-7; TRBD1 aligns across 9 bases. Per germline, CDR1 MNHEY and CDR2 SVGAGI. The CDR3 covers 15 residues. V lost 6 bases, J lost 2 bases, and 8 bases stayed unmatched.